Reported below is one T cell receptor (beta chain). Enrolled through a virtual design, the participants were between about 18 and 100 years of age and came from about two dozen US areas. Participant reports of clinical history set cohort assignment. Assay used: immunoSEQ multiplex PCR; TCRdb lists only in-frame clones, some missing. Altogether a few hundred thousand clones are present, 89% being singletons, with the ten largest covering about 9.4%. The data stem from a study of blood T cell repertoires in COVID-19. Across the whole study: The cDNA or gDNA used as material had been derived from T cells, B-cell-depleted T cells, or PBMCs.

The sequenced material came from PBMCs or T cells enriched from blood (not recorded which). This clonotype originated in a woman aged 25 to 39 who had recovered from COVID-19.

The CDR3 spells CASSPIQGAYEQYF. The CDR3 coding sequence is TGTGCCAGCAGCCCTATTCAGGGGGCCTACGAGCAGTACTTC. This chain connects TRBV28 to TRBJ2-7; 7 bases match TRBD1. The trim removed 6 bases at V and 2 bases at J, leaving 7 bases unmatched. The germline CDR1 and CDR2 sequences are MDHEN and SYDVKM. The CDR3 length is 14 residues.